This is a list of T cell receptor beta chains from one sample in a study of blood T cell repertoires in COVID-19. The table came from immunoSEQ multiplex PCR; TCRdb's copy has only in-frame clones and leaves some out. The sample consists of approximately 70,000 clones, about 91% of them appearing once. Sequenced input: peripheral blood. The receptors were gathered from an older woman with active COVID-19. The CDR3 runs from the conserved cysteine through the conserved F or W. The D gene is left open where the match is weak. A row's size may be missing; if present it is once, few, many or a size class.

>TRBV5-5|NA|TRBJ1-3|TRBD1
TGTGCCAGCAGGCGCGACAGGGTGGACACCATATATTTT
CASRRDRVDTIYF
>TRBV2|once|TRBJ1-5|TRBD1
TGTGCCAGCAGCGACAGGGGGCACGGTGGCAATCAGCCCCAGCATTTT
CASSDRGHGGNQPQHF
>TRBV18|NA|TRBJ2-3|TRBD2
TGTGCCAGCTCACCACCGGCTAGCGGAAGACCGACGCAGTATTTT
CASSPPASGRPTQYF
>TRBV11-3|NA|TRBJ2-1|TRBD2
TGTGCCAGCAGCTCTCTAGCGGGAACTCTACAGTTCTTC
CASSSLAGTLQFF
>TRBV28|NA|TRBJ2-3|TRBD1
TGTGCCAGCAGTGAGACAGGGCGCACAGATACGCAGTATTTT
CASSETGRTDTQYF
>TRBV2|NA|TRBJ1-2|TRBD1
TGTGCCAGCAGTGAAGGTTTTGGGACAGGGGGAGATGGCTACACCTTC
CASSEGFGTGGDGYTF
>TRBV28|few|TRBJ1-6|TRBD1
TGTGCCAGCAGTTTTCTCGGGACAGGCCGTGTACCCCTCCACTTT
CASSFLGTGRVPLHF
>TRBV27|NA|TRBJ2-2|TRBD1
TGTGCCAGCAGTTTGTTCGGGACAGGGGGCCGGATCGGGGAGCTGTTTTTT
CASSLFGTGGRIGELFF
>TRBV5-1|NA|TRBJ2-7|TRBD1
TGCGCCAGCACCCGTGAGGGACAGTCCTACGAGCAGTACTTC
CASTREGQSYEQYF
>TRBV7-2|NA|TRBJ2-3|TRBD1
TGTGCCAGCAGCTTAGCGGGACAGGGTGTCATGACAGATACGCAGTATTTT
CASSLAGQGVMTDTQYF
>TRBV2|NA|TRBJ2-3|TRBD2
TGTGCCAGCGTGGTAGCGGGAGGAACAGATACGCAGTATTTT
CASVVAGGTDTQYF
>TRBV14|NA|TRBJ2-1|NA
TGTGCCAGCAGCCAAGATCCCCCGGTAGCGCTGAACAATGAGCAGTTCTTC
CASSQDPPVALNNEQFF
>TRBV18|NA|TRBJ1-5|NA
TGTGCCAGCTCACCAGGGGCGCTCAATCAGCCCCAGCATTTT
CASSPGALNQPQHF
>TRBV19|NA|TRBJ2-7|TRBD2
TGTGCCAGTAGTATGTCGACAGCGGGGTACGAGCAGTACTTC
CASSMSTAGYEQYF
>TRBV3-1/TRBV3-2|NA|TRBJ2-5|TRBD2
TGTGCCAGCAGCCCGGTCGGGGCGGGAGCACGTCAAGAGACCCAGTACTTC
CASSPVGAGARQETQYF
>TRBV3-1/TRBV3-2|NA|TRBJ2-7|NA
TGTGCCAGCAGCCAAGCATACGAGCAGTACTTC
CASSQAYEQYF
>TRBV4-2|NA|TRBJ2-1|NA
TGTGCCAGCAGCCAAACTAGCTACAATGAGCAGTTCTTC
CASSQTSYNEQFF
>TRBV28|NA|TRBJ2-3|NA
TGTGCCAGCAAGGGACCAGGGGCAGATACGCAGTATTTT
CASKGPGADTQYF
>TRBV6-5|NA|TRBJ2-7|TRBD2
TGTGCCAGCAGTTACTCTGGCGGGAGGGCCTACGAGCAGTACTTC
CASSYSGGRAYEQYF
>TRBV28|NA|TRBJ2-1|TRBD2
TGTGCCAGCAGTTTTCAAGCGGGAGGTTACAATGAGCAGTTCTTC
CASSFQAGGYNEQFF
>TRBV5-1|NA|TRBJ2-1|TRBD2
TGCGCCAGCAGTCGAACGGGAGGACACAATGAGCAGTTCTTC
CASSRTGGHNEQFF
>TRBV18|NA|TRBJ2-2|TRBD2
TGTGCCAGCTCACCGGGCGGGAGAAGTACCGGGGAGCTGTTTTTT
CASSPGGRSTGELFF
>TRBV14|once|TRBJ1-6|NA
TGTGCCAGCAGCCAGCGAGGGAGCGGATCACCCCTCCACTTT
CASSQRGSGSPLHF
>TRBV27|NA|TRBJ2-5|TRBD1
TGTGCCAGCAGTTTGCGACAGGGGGCAGCGGAGACCCAGTACTTC
CASSLRQGAAETQYF
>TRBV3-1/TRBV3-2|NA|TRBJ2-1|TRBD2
TGTGCCAGCAGCCCGACTAGCGAAAACTCCTACAATGAGCAGTTCTTC
CASSPTSENSYNEQFF
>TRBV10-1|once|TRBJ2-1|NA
TGCGCCAGCAGTGACCCAGGTTTGTACTTCGATGAGCAGTTCTTC
CASSDPGLYFDEQFF
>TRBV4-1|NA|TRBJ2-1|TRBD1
TGCGCCAGCAGCCAAGACAGGACAGGGGGTAATGAGCAGTTCTTC
CASSQDRTGGNEQFF
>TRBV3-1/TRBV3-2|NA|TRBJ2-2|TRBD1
TGTGCCAGCAGCCCAACAGGGGGGACCGGGGAGCTGTTTTTT
CASSPTGGTGELFF
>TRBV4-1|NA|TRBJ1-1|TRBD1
TGCGCCAGCAGCCAAGCAGACAGGGCCCACACTGAAGCTTTCTTT
CASSQADRAHTEAFF
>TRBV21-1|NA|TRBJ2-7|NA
TGTGCCAGCGGCCAGGACAGTTTGACCTACGAGCAGTACTTC
CASGQDSLTYEQYF
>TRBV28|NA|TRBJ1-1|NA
TGTGCCAGCAGAAGGGGGGGGCGCACTGAAGCTTTCTTT
CASRRGGRTEAFF
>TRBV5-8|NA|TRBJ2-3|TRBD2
TGTGCCAGCAGCTCGCTAGCGGGAGGCCGCACAGATACGCAGTATTTT
CASSSLAGGRTDTQYF
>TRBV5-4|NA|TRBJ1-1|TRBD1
TGTGCCAGCAGAACAGACAGGGGGCGGACTGAAGCTTTCTTT
CASRTDRGRTEAFF
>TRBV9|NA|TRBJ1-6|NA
TGTGCCAGCAGCGGCCCCGGGGGAGCCACCAGGCCACCCCTCCACTTT
CASSGPGGATRPPLHF
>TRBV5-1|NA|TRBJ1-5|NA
TGCGCCAGCAGCTTGGGGGGACAAGATCAGCCCCAGCATTTT
CASSLGGQDQPQHF
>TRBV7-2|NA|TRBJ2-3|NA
TGTGCCAGCAGCTTAGCTCAGGGCCTCACAGATACGCAGTATTTT
CASSLAQGLTDTQYF
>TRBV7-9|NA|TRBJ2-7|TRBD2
TGTGCCAGCAGCCTGAGGGGTACAGCCGGGACTAGCGGCTACGAGCAGTACTTC
CASSLRGTAGTSGYEQYF
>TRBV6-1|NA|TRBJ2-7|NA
TGTGCCAGCAGTGAACCCGGACAGAGATTCTACGAGCAGTACTTC
CASSEPGQRFYEQYF
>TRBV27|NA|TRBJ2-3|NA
TGTGCCAGCGGCAAAACAGATACGCAGTATTTT
CASGKTDTQYF
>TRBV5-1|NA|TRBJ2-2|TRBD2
TGCGCCAGCAGCTGGGGGACTAGCGGTTTGACCGGGGAGCTGTTTTTT
CASSWGTSGLTGELFF
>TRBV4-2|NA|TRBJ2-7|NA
TGTGCCAGCAGCCAGAGAGGATCCGGGACATCCTCCTACGAGCAGTACTTC
CASSQRGSGTSSYEQYF
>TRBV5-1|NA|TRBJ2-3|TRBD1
TGCGCCAGCAGCCGTGACAGGGTACCAGATACGCAGTATTTT
CASSRDRVPDTQYF
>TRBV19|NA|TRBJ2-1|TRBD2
TGTGCCAGTAACCCAGCGGGAGATCATGAGCAGTTCTTC
CASNPAGDHEQFF
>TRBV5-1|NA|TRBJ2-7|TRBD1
TGCGCCAGCAGCTTGGAAGGGGGCATCTACGAGCAGTACTTC
CASSLEGGIYEQYF
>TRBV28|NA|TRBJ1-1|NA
TGTGCCAGCAGAGATAGACAGCCGAACACTGAAGCTTTCTTT
CASRDRQPNTEAFF
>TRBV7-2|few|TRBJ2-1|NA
TGTGCCAGCAGCCCTGCCGACTACCCTTACTCCTACAATGAGCAGTTCTTC
CASSPADYPYSYNEQFF
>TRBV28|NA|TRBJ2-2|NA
TGTGCCAGCAGTTCCCTCCTACGAGAGGGCACCGGGGAGCTGTTTTTT
CASSSLLREGTGELFF
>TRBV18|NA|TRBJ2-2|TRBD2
TGTGCCAGCTCACCTCGAGTGACTAGCGGGAGGTCGAACACCGGGGAGCTGTTTTTT
CASSPRVTSGRSNTGELFF
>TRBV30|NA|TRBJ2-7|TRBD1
TGTGCCTGGAGTCGACCACAGGGGCTGGAGCAGTACTTC
CAWSRPQGLEQYF
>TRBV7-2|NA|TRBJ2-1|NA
TGTGCCAGCAGCTTATCATATAGCGGCATATCCTACAATGAGCAGTTCTTC
CASSLSYSGISYNEQFF
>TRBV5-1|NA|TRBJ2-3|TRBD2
TGCGCCAGCAGCTTCTCGACTAGCGGGGAGAAGGATACGCAGTATTTT
CASSFSTSGEKDTQYF
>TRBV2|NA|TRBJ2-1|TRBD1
TGTGCCAGCAGTGATACGGACAGGGGTCGGGAGCAGTTCTTC
CASSDTDRGREQFF
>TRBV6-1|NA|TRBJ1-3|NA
TGTGCCAGCAGTGAAGGGGGGCGCGGAAACACCATATATTTT
CASSEGGRGNTIYF